This T cell receptor (beta chain) was retrieved from a study of T-cell memory formation after mild COVID-19. The overall study: In these data, TCR clusters were largely donor specific.

Regarding this clonotype: Its antigen remains unknown.

The authors produced TCR alpha and TCR beta cDNA libraries with sample barcodes and UMIs by 5'RACE using constant-segment primers. TCRdb re-called the 5' RACE reads through MiXCR, storing one row per CDR3 protein. The table lists around 200,000 distinct CDR3 sequences, 20% to 25% of them singletons. Findings of the study overall: Day 15 to 85 contracting clones showed balanced CD4/CD8; later expanders leaned CD4+. Pre-infection memory carried some responding clones, suggesting that cross-reactive memory joined.

CDR3 size: 15 residues. The ends were cut back, 1 base at V and 5 bases at J, with 17 bases in the middle. The germline gives CDR1 DFQATT, CDR2 SNEGSKA (reference sequence). Material: PBMCs or a T cell subset sorted from them (not recorded which). The V gene is TRBV20-1, the J gene TRBJ1-1, with D possibly being TRBD1 (5 bases). This sequence originates from an adult woman who had mild COVID-19 (a few samples of this study predate the infection). Cell type and time point are not known. The CDR3 coding sequence is TGCAGTGCTAGAGTGCTTGAGAGGGGAAGGACTGAAGCTTTCTTT. It yields the protein CSARVLERGRTEAFF.